What follows are 6 T cell receptor beta chains derived from one specimen sequenced in a study of regulatory T cells in long-lasting Graves disease. Time point: newly diagnosed GD, antithyroid drugs for less than 3 months. PBMC-derived RNA was used for the TCR library. Combining iRepertoire HTBI primers with Arm-PCR of CDR3 regions, the authors built TCR beta libraries. TCRdb analysed the multiplex PCR reads with MiXCR anew, one entry per CDR3 protein. Of about 450,000 distinct CDR3 sequences detected, approximately 15% appear once; the ten largest clones hold over 15%. The same data also contributed to another study, on T cells in Graves' hyperthyroidism and ophthalmopathy.

The sample here was peripheral blood mononuclear cells (PBMCs), taken at new diagnosis, from a patient treated with antithyroid drugs. The receptor set was obtained from a woman in her forties or fifties with Graves disease.

This clonotype was counted at least ten times. This chain connects TRBV3-1 to TRBJ1-4; no firm D call. V shed 0 bases and J shed 5 bases, with 13 bases lying between them. The CDR3 extends over 16 amino acids. Germline loops: CDR1 LGHDT, CDR2 YNNKEL (reference sequence). CDR3 DNA sequence: TGTGCCAGCAGCCAAGAGAGAACGGAGGAAAATGAAAAACTGTTTTTT. Its translation: CASSQERTEENEKLFF. Variable domain in full (rest from reference TRBV3-1 and TRBJ1-4): DTAVSQTPKYLVTQMGNDKSIKCEQNLGHDTMYWYKQDSKKFLKIMFSYNNKELIINETVPNRFSPKSPDKAHLNLHINSLELGDSAVYFCASSQERTEENEKLFFGSGTQLSVL.

The table lists this clonotype with many counts. This chain connects TRBV7-6 to TRBJ2-5, with D possibly matching TRBD2 (5 bases). The V end lost 5 bases, the J end lost 0 bases, and 10 bases lay between the germline ends. The CDR3 sequence is 14 residues long. Germline values: CDR1 SGHVS, CDR2 FNYEAQ. The CDR3 DNA is TGTGCCAGCAGCATTACCGGGGACCAAGAGACCCAGTACTTC. Translated: CASSITGDQETQYF.

The V call is TRBV20-1, the J call TRBJ2-4; 10 bases align to TRBD2. Germline V CDR1 and CDR2: DFQATT, SNEGSKA (reference sequence). The CDR3 runs 17 residues. Trimming removed 1 base from V and 1 base from J; junction bases left unmatched: 7. DNA of the CDR3: TGCAGTGCTAGAGGCCTTCTAGCGGGAGTTGCCAAAAACATTCAGTACTTC. Translation gives CSARGLLAGVAKNIQYF.

This clonotype showed up just a few times. J is TRBJ2-5 and V is TRBV7-3, with 14 bases matching TRBD2. Germline CDR1 SGHTA, CDR2 FQGTGA. With V trimmed by 5 bases and J by 2 bases, 4 bases remained unmatched. The CDR3 sequence is 16 residues long. The CDR3 spells CASSEGLAGGQETQYF. CDR3 in DNA: TGTGCCAGCAGCGAAGGACTAGCGGGAGGACAAGAGACCCAGTACTTC.

Comments on this clonotype: This likely reflects a read error, since a far larger clone is one base away. Without the conserved terminal phenylalanine or tryptophan, this CDR3 likely stems from a read error. The V and J genes are TRBV7-9 and TRBJ2-1; TRBD2 agrees at 8 bases. Looked up from germline, CDR1 is SEHNR and CDR2 is FQNEAQ (reference sequence). Trimming removed 3 bases from V and 6 bases from J; junction bases left unmatched: 1. The CDR3 is made up of 13 amino acids. The CDR3 bases are TGTGCCAGCAGCTTCGGGACTAGCAATGAGCAGTTCTGC. It codes for CASSFGTSNEQFC.

This clonotype was found a few times. The gene calls are TRBV3-1 and TRBJ2-2, with 12 bases that match TRBD2. The V gene end was trimmed by 0 bases and the J gene end by 7 bases; junction bases not matched to a gene: 6. The CDR3 totals 17 residues. CDR1 is LGHDT and CDR2 is YNNKEL in the germline V gene (reference sequence). CDR3: CASSQDLAGGPNGELFF. In nucleotides, the CDR3 is TGTGCCAGCAGCCAAGACCTAGCGGGAGGGCCGAACGGGGAGCTGTTTTTT.